The present TCR beta chain was sequenced within a study of T-cell memory formation after mild COVID-19. On the study more broadly: Clusters were largely donor specific. General study results and limits: Contracting CD4+ clones were located mainly in CM and EM, and CD8+ clones in EMRA. Researchers found some responding clones in pre-infection memory, a sign that cross-reactive memory joined.

TCRdb analysed the 5' RACE reads with MiXCR anew, one entry per CDR3 protein. The sample consists of approximately 190,000 distinct CDR3 sequences, 18% of them appearing once. Per the germline V gene, CDR1 is MNHEY and CDR2 is SVGEGT. The CDR3 spans 12 residues. V was pared by 0 bases and J by 6 bases, with 6 bases between. In regard to this clonotype: Its antigen remains unidentified.

The chain employs TRBV6-2 or TRBV6-3 and TRBJ2-7; D is uncertain. Sequencing input: PBMCs or a T cell subset sorted from them (not recorded which). The sequence was collected from an adult woman who had mild COVID-19 (a few samples of this study predate the infection). Cell type and time point are not known. CDR3 nucleotide sequence: TGTGCCAGCAGTTACTCCTTGGTCGAGCAGTACTTC. Translation gives CASSYSLVEQYF.